A single sample gave rise to the 15 T cell receptor beta chains below, sequenced in a study of post-analysis software for immune sequencing data. Their recognized antigens are unknown. Each TCR beta cDNA library carried unique molecular identifiers. Each CDR3 protein gets one entry after TCRdb re-called the PCR reads with MiXCR. Of 750,000 to 900,000 distinct CDR3 sequences in the sample, 46% are singletons; the top ten hold around 4.7%. General study results and limits: TRBV segments more frequent in patients than in controls numbered several and included TRBV5-6, TRBV5-1 and TRBV20-1.

Sequences were obtained from blood. Receptors were obtained from a girl aged 10 to 17 with multiple sclerosis.

This chain joins TRBV10-3 and TRBJ2-5; 10 bases agree with TRBD1. The J call may be incorrect, as the DNA end agrees better with TRBJ2-7. The germline V gene has CDR1 ENHRY and CDR2 SYGVKD. CDR3 length equals 15 residues. This CDR3 is CAISEPGQGRDEQYF. The CDR3 DNA is TGTGCCATCAGTGAGCCGGGACAGGGGAGAGACGAGCAGTACTTC.

The table lists this clonotype with a few counts. The chain recombines TRBV6-6 with TRBJ1-2; D gene unclear. Germline CDR1 and CDR2: MNHNY and SVGAGI (reference sequence). This CDR3 region has 14 residues. Trimming stripped 2 bases from V and 3 bases from J, with 10 bases between. CDR3 in amino acids: CASSYLGSDYGYTF. In DNA form, the CDR3 reads TGTGCCAGCAGTTACCTGGGCTCGGACTATGGCTACACCTTC.

CDR3 sequence (DNA): TGTGCCAGCAGTTACGAAGGGGGCGATGGCTACACCTTC. Its protein product is CASSYEGGDGYTF. V is TRBV6-5 and J is TRBJ1-2; TRBD1 matches at 7 bases. The CDR3 is 13 amino acids. The junction had 3 bases not matched to a gene; V was cut back by 2 bases and J by 6 bases. Germline CDR1 MNHEY, CDR2 SVGAGI.

This clonotype turned up a few times. The chain is built from TRBV12-3 or TRBV12-4 and TRBJ2-7; possible D gene TRBD2, 6 bases. This CDR3 comprises 14 residues. The ends were cut back, 5 bases at V and 2 bases at J, with 13 bases in the middle. The CDR3 region is CASSNGLPTYEQYF. The CDR3 DNA sequence: TGTGCCAGCAGTAACGGACTACCAACCTACGAGCAGTACTTC.

The chain carries TRBV25-1 and TRBJ2-7; 7 positions match TRBD2. Unmatched junction bases numbered 13, after V lost 3 bases and J lost 5 bases. This CDR3 contains 16 residues. From germline, CDR1 is MGHDK and CDR2 SYGVNS. DNA for the CDR3: TGTGCCAGCAGTGACCCCGGGCGGGAGAGTAGGGACGAGCAGTACTTC. Translated: CASSDPGRESRDEQYF.

This clonotype was counted a single time. The rearrangement joins TRBV2 to TRBJ1-1, with a tentative D call TRBD1 (5 bases). The germline V gene has CDR1 SNHLY and CDR2 FYNNEI. V was pared by 6 bases and J by 2 bases, with 13 bases between. The length of the CDR3 is 14 residues. CDR3 sequence: CASRPREGNTEAFF. CDR3 nucleotides: TGTGCCAGCAGACCCAGGGAGGGAAACACTGAAGCTTTCTTT.

The rearrangement links TRBV9 to TRBJ2-5; TRBD2 might be the D (7 bases). Germline V gene lookup returns CDR1 SGDLS and CDR2 YYNGEE. The CDR3 is 17 amino acids. Between the trimmed V and J ends, which lost 0 bases and 2 bases, there was a span of 17 bases. This CDR3 is CASSVAKGGTSQETQYF. The CDR3 DNA reads TGTGCCAGCAGCGTAGCTAAGGGAGGGACATCGCAAGAGACCCAGTACTTC.

Written as DNA, the CDR3 is TGCGCCAGCAGCCCATGGGACCCCGCAACTAATGAAAAACTGTTTTTT. Translating gives CASSPWDPATNEKLFF. V usage is TRBV5-1 and J usage is TRBJ1-4; the D gene is possibly TRBD1 (5 bases). The CDR3 loop spans 16 amino acids. Germline lookup yields CDR1 SGHRS and CDR2 YFSETQ. The V gene lost 4 bases and the J gene lost 0 bases, with 13 bases spanning the gap.

This chain uses TRBV5-1 with TRBJ2-3; 11 nucleotides agree with TRBD1. CDR1 and CDR2 (germline): SGHRS, YFSETQ. The CDR3 is 15 amino acids. The V and J ends lost 4 bases and 3 bases, in that order; junction bases with no gene match: 4. The CDR3 DNA sequence: TGCGCCAGCAGCCGCGGACAGGGGGCTACAGATACGCAGTATTTT. Translated, it gives CASSRGQGATDTQYF. Full variable domain (outside the CDR3, taken from reference TRBV5-1 and TRBJ2-3): KAGVTQTPRYLIKTRGQQVTLSCSPISGHRSVSWYQQTPGQGLQFLFEYFSETQRNKGNFPGRFSGRQFSNSRSEMNVSTLELGDSALYLCASSRGQGATDTQYFGPGTRLTVL.

The rearrangement links TRBV20-1 to TRBJ2-3, with 9 positions matching TRBD2. Germline-derived CDR1 and CDR2 are DFQATT and SNEGSKA (reference sequence). The CDR3 has 15 residues. The J segment lost 2 bases and the V segment lost 3 bases, leaving 6 bases of the junction unmatched. CDR3 nucleotide sequence: TGCAGTGCTAGTTCCAGCGGGGGGAACACAGATACGCAGTATTTT. It yields the protein CSASSSGGNTDTQYF.

The V call is TRBV28, the J call TRBJ1-6; D is possibly TRBD1 (6 bases). This CDR3 is built from 14 residues. The germline V and J ends were trimmed by 4 bases and 4 bases, with 8 bases remaining between them. Germline CDR1 is MDHEN and CDR2 is SYDVKM. Here the CDR3 reads CASSSTGYNSPLHF. DNA of the CDR3: TGTGCCAGCAGTTCAACAGGGTATAATTCACCCCTCCACTTT.

This sequence joins TRBV6-2 or TRBV6-3 and TRBJ2-7, with D possibly being TRBD2 (6 bases). CDR1 MNHEY and CDR2 SVGEGT come from the germline V gene. The CDR3 covers 14 residues. The V gene lost 3 bases and the J gene lost 4 bases, with 13 bases spanning the gap. CDR3: CASSYVGGEYEQYF. CDR3 DNA: TGTGCCAGCAGTTATGTCGGCGGGGAGTACGAGCAGTACTTC.

The chain carries TRBV5-1 and TRBJ2-5; D may be TRBD2 (7 bases). CDR1 SGHRS and CDR2 YFSETQ come from the germline V gene. With 5 bases removed from V and 1 base from J, the gap between germline ends came to 24 bases. There are 18 residues in the CDR3. The chain's CDR3 is CASSPGLGGRGFQETQYF. The CDR3, as DNA: TGCGCCAGCAGTCCCGGACTAGGGGGGAGGGGTTTCCAAGAGACCCAGTACTTC.

The sample holds a few counts of this clonotype. The chain combines TRBV9 with TRBJ1-2, with unresolved D. The germline gives CDR1 SGDLS, CDR2 YYNGEE. V lost 4 bases, J lost 4 bases, and 17 bases lay in between. This CDR3 has 15 residues. This CDR3 is CASSPRSDNFYGYTF. The DNA for the CDR3 is TGTGCCAGCAGCCCCCGCTCCGATAACTTCTATGGCTACACCTTC.

This clonotype is a singleton in its sample. V gene TRBV20-1 combines with J gene TRBJ2-3, with 12 bases matching TRBD2. The CDR3 length is 16 residues. Trimming took 6 bases from V and 8 from J; bases not matched to a gene: 15. Germline values: CDR1 DFQATT, CDR2 SNEGSKA (reference sequence). The CDR3 nucleotides read TGCAGTGCGAGACTCGGACTAGCGGGGCCCCAGGGTACGCAGTATTTT. It yields the protein CSARLGLAGPQGTQYF.